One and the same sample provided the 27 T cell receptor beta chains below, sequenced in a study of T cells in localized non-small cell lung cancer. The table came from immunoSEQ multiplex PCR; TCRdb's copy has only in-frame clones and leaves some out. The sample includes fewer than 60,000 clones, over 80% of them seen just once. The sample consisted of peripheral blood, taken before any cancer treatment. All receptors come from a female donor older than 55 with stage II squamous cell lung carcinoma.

The CDR3 region has the DNA TGTGCCAGCAGTTACCGGACAGACACCGGGGAGCTGTTTTTT. It translates to CASSYRTDTGELFF. The chain is built from TRBV6-5 and TRBJ2-2, with a possible D match to TRBD1 (6 bases). The CDR3 runs to 14 residues. Between the trimmed V and J ends, which lost 2 bases and 3 bases, there was a span of 7 bases. Germline V lookup: CDR1 MNHEY, CDR2 SVGAGI.

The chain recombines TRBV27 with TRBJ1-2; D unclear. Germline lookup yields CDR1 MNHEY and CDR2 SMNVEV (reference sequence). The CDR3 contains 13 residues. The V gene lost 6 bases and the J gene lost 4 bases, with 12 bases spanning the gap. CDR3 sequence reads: CASSPGIRYGYTF. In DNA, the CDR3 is TGTGCCAGCAGCCCCGGGATCCGCTATGGCTACACCTTC.

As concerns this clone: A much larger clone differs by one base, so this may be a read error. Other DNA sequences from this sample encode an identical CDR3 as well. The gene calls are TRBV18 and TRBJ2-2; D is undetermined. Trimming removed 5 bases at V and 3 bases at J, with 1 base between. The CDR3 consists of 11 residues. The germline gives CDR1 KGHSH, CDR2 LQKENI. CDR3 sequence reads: CASSDTGELFF. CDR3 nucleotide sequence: TGTGCCAGCTCAGACACCGGGGAGCTGTTTTTT.

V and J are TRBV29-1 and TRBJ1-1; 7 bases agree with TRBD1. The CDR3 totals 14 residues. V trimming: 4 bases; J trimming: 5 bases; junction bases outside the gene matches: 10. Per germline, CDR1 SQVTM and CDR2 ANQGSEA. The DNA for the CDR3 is TGCAGCGTTGTGGGGGACAGTGATTTTACTGAAGCTTTCTTT. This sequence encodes CSVVGDSDFTEAFF.

CDR3 DNA: TGTGCCAGCAGTTTGGCGACTAGCGGGGATACGCAGTATTTT. It yields the protein CASSLATSGDTQYF. This chain uses TRBV27 with TRBJ2-3, with 10 bases matching TRBD2. The J segment lost 6 bases and the V segment lost 3 bases, leaving 3 bases of the junction unmatched. Germline loops: CDR1 MNHEY, CDR2 SMNVEV (reference sequence). The CDR3 loop spans 14 amino acids.

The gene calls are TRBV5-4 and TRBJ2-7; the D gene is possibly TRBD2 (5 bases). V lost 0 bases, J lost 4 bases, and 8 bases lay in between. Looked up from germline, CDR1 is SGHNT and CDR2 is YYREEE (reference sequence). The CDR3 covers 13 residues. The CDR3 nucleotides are TGTGCCAGCAGCTTGGAGAGGGAGTACGAGCAGTACTTC. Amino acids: CASSLEREYEQYF.

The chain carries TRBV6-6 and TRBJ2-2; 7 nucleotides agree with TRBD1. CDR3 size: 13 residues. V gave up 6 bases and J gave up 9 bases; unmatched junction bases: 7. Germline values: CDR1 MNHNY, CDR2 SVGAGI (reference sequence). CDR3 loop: CASRQYRGRELFF. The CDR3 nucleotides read TGTGCCAGCAGACAGTACAGGGGCAGGGAGCTGTTTTTT.

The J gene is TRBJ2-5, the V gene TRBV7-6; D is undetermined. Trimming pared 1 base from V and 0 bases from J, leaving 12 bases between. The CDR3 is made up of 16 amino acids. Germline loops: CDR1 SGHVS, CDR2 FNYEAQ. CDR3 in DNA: TGTGCCAGCAGCTTAGGTGGTACGATCAACCAAGAGACCCAGTACTTC. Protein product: CASSLGGTINQETQYF.

The CDR3 region has the DNA TGTGCCAGCAGCGTCGGCCGGGCTAGCGGGGGTCGGGAGCAGTTCTTC. The encoded protein is CASSVGRASGGREQFF. This chain uses TRBV9 with TRBJ2-1; 10 bases are shared with TRBD2. The trim removed 2 bases at V and 10 bases at J, leaving 12 bases unmatched. CDR3 length: 16 amino acids. Germline V CDR1 and CDR2: SGDLS, YYNGEE.

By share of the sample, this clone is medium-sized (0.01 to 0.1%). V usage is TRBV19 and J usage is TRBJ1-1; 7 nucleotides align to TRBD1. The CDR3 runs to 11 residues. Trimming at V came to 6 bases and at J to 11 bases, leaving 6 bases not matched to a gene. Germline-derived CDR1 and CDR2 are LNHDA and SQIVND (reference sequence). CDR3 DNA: TGTGCCAGTAGGACAGGGTCGTCGGCTTTCTTT. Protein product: CASRTGSSAFF.

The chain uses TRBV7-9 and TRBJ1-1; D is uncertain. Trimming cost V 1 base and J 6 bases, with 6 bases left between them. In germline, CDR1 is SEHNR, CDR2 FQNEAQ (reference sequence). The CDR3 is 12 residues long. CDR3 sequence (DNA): TGTGCCAGCAGCTTAGGGGAGCCTGAAGCTTTCTTT. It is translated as CASSLGEPEAFF.

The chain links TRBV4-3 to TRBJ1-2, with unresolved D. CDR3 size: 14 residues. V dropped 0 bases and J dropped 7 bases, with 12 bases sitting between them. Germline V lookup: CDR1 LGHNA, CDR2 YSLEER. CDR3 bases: TGCGCCAGCAGCCAAGATCGGCAGGTGGGTGGCTACACCTTC. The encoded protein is CASSQDRQVGGYTF.

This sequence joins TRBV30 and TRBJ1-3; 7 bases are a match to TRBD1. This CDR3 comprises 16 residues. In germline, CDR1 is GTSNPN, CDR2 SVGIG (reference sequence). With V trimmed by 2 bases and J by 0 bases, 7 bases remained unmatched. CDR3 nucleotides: TGTGCCTGGAGTTTAAGGGACAGCTTCTCTGGAAACACCATATATTTT. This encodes CAWSLRDSFSGNTIYF.

The CDR3 DNA sequence: TGTGCCAGCAGCTTCTTTAGGGGACCGGGACAGGCCTCTGGAAACACCATATATTTT. Amino acid sequence: CASSFFRGPGQASGNTIYF. The rearrangement joins TRBV7-9 to TRBJ1-3, with 8 bases lining up with TRBD1. This CDR3 has 19 residues. V dropped 3 bases and J dropped 0; count of bases not matched to a gene: 13. CDR1 SEHNR and CDR2 FQNEAQ come from the germline V gene (reference sequence).

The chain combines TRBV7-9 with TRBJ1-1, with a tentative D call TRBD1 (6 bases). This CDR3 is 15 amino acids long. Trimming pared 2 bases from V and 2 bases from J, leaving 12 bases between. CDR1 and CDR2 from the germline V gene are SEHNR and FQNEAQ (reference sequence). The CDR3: CASSLLGALNTEAFF. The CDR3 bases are TGTGCCAGCAGCTTACTGGGGGCCCTCAACACTGAAGCTTTCTTT.

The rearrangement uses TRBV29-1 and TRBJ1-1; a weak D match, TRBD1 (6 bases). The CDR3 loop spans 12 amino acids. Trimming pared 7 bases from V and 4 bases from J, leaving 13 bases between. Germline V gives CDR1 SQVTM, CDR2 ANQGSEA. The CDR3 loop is CSDGGPGTEAFF. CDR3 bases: TGCAGCGACGGGGGCCCCGGCACTGAAGCTTTCTTT.

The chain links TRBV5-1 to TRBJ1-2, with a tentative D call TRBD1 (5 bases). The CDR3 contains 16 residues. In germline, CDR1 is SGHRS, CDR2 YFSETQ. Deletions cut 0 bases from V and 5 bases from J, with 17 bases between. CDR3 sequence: CASSLEGWGRVYGYTF. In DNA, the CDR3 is TGCGCCAGCAGCTTGGAAGGGTGGGGCAGGGTATATGGCTACACCTTC.

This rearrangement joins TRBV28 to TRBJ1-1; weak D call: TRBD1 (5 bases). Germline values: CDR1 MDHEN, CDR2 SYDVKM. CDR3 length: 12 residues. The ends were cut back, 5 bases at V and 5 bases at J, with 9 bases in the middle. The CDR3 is CASSGGITEAFF. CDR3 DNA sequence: TGTGCCAGCAGTGGGGGTATAACTGAAGCTTTCTTT.

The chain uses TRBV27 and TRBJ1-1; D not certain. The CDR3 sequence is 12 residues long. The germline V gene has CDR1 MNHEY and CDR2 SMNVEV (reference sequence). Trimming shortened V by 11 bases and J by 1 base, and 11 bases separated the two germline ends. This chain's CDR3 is CAAAGGNTEAFF. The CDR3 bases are TGTGCCGCTGCGGGTGGGAACACTGAAGCTTTCTTT.

The CDR3 loop reads CSVVGGSGNTIYF. CDR3 bases: TGCAGCGTTGTCGGGGGCTCTGGAAACACCATATATTTT. J is TRBJ1-3 and V is TRBV29-1; TRBD1 is a possible D gene (5 bases). The CDR3 loop spans 13 amino acids. Trimming left V 4 bases short and J 0 bases short, with 7 bases between. The germline CDR1 and CDR2 sequences are SQVTM and ANQGSEA.

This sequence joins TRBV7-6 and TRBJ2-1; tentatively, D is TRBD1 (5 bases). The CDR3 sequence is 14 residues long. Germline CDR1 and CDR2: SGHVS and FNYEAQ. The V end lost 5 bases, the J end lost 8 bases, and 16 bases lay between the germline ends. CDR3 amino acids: CASSPQRGFDEQFF. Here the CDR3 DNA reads TGTGCCAGCAGCCCCCAAAGGGGTTTCGATGAGCAGTTCTTC.

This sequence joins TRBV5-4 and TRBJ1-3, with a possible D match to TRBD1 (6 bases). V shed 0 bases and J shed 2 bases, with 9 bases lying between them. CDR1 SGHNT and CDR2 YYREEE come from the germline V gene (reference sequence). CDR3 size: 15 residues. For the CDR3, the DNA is TGTGCCAGCAGCTTGGTAGGGGGAGCTGGAAACACCATATATTTT. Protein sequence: CASSLVGGAGNTIYF.

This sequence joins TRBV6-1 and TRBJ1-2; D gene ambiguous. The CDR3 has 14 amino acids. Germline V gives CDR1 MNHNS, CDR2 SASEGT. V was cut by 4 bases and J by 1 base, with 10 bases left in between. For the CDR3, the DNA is TGTGCCAGCAGTGTGGGTCGGGGTAACTATGGCTACACCTTC. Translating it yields CASSVGRGNYGYTF.

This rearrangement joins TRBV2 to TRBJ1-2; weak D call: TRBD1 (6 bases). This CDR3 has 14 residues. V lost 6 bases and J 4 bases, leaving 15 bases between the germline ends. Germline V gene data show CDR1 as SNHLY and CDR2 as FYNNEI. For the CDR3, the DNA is TGTGCCAGCAGAAGGGACACTACCCTCTATGGCTACACCTTC. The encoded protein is CASRRDTTLYGYTF.

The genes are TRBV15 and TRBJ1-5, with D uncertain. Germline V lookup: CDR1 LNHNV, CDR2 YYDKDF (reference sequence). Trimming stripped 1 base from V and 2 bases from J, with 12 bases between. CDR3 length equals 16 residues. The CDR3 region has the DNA TGTGCCACCAGCAGAGTCGGAGGGTCTCGCAATCAGCCCCAGCATTTT. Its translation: CATSRVGGSRNQPQHF.

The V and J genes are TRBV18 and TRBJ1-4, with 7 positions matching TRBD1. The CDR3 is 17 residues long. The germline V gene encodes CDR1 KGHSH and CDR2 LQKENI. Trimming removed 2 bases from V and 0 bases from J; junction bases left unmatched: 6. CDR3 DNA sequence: TGTGCCAGCTCACCAGTAGGGACAGTTGCAACTAATGAAAAACTGTTTTTT. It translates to CASSPVGTVATNEKLFF.

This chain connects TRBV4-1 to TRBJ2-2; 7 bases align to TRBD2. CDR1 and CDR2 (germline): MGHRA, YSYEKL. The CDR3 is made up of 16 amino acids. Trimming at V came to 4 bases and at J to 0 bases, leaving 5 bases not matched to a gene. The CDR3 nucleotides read TGCGCCAGCAGCCCCCGCAGCGGGGCGAACACCGGGGAGCTGTTTTTT. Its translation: CASSPRSGANTGELFF.